This T cell receptor beta chain was identified in a study of cytomegalovirus exposure and HLA in healthy donors. In the PCR, 60 Vbeta and 13 Jbeta primers were used. Clones were read by immunoSEQ multiplex PCR, and TCRdb kept only the in-frame ones, dropping some. The repertoire includes under 200,000 clones, nearly 80% of them detected once, and approximately 3.1% sits in the top ten. Study results and caveats: A later analysis linked a missense DCLRE1C variant to TCR beta V- and J-gene trimming.

In the case of this clone: Its matching antigen is unknown.

This CDR3 is built from 11 residues. Germline V gives CDR1 DFQATT, CDR2 SNEGSKA (reference sequence). The ends were cut back, 5 bases at V and 4 bases at J, with 8 bases in the middle. The receptor comes from a woman between 35 and 50 years old in good health and CMV-seronegative. The V and J genes are TRBV20-1 and TRBJ2-5; D remains ambiguous. Sequencing input: PBMCs. CDR3 nucleotide sequence: TGCAGTGCTCGAGGCGGAGAGACCCAGTACTTC. Translation gives CSARGGETQYF.